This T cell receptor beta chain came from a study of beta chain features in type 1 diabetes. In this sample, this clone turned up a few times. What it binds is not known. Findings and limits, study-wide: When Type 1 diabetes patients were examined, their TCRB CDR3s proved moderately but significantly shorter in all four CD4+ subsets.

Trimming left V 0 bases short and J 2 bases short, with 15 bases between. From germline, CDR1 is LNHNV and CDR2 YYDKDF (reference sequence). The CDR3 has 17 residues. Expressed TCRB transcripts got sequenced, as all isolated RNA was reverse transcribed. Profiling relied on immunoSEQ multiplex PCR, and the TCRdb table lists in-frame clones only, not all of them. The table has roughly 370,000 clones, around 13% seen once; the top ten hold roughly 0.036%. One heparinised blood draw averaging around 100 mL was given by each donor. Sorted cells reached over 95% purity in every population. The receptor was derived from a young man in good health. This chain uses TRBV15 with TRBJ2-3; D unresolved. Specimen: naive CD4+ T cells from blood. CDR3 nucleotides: TGTGCCACCAGCAGAGATACGGCGGCAGACTTCACAGATACGCAGTATTTT. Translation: CATSRDTAADFTDTQYF. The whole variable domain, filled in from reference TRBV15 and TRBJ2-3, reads DAMVIQNPRYQVTQFGKPVTLSCSQTLNHNVMYWYQQKSSQAPKLLFHYYDKDFNNEADTPDNFQSRRPNTSFCFLDIRSPGLGDTAMYLCATSRDTAADFTDTQYFGPGTRLTVL.